Listed below are T cell receptor beta chains from one sample, sequenced in a study of naive and memory T cell subsets. MiXCR, applied by TCRdb to the UMI-ligation and nested PCR reads, yields one record per CDR3 protein. The data show about 90,000 distinct CDR3 sequences, with 7% to 7.5% seen just once and 1.6% held by the top ten. Sequenced sample: central memory CD4+ T cells from blood. Source of these receptors: a human donor in good health. The CDR3 runs from the conserved cysteine through the conserved F or W. The D gene is left open where the match is weak.

V gene: TRBV12-3/TRBV12-4; J gene: TRBJ2-4; D gene: NA; CDR3 protein: CASRSGQPWAKNIQYF
V gene: TRBV9; J gene: TRBJ2-1; D gene: TRBD2; CDR3 protein: CASSVGPSGANKYYNEQFF
V gene: TRBV7-9; J gene: TRBJ2-5; D gene: TRBD2; CDR3 protein: CASSFGGGIQETQYF
V gene: TRBV6-2/TRBV6-3; J gene: TRBJ2-3; D gene: NA; CDR3 protein: CASSHRHKSTDTQYF
V gene: TRBV19; J gene: TRBJ2-1; D gene: TRBD2; CDR3 protein: CASSIGLAGEREQFF
V gene: TRBV7-2; J gene: TRBJ2-7; D gene: TRBD2; CDR3 protein: CASSLSGGARRYEQYF
V gene: TRBV7-2; J gene: TRBJ1-1; D gene: NA; CDR3 protein: CASSPHYPRGEAFF
V gene: TRBV19; J gene: TRBJ1-5; D gene: NA; CDR3 protein: CASANGGFNNQPQHF
V gene: TRBV6-6; J gene: TRBJ2-1; D gene: NA; CDR3 protein: CASRGGASYNEQFF
V gene: TRBV20-1; J gene: TRBJ2-1; D gene: NA; CDR3 protein: CSASGLVQPDEQFF
V gene: TRBV5-1; J gene: TRBJ1-1; D gene: NA; CDR3 protein: CASSSGQPNTEAFF
V gene: TRBV7-6; J gene: NA; D gene: NA; CDR3 protein: CASSPGTDTTQYF
V gene: TRBV29-1; J gene: TRBJ2-5; D gene: TRBD1; CDR3 protein: CSVGRQGWETQYF
V gene: TRBV7-9; J gene: TRBJ2-7; D gene: TRBD1; CDR3 protein: CASSLRDRVYEQYF
V gene: TRBV20-1; J gene: TRBJ2-3; D gene: TRBD2; CDR3 protein: CSAPLAGAADTQYF
V gene: TRBV18; J gene: TRBJ2-7; D gene: NA; CDR3 protein: CASSPNSYEQYF
V gene: TRBV12-3/TRBV12-4; J gene: TRBJ2-3; D gene: TRBD2; CDR3 protein: CASSLGAGVTDTQYF
V gene: TRBV5-1; J gene: TRBJ2-7; D gene: NA; CDR3 protein: CASSSKNSGSYEQYF
V gene: TRBV6-6; J gene: TRBJ2-7; D gene: NA; CDR3 protein: CASSYKGTESYEQYF
V gene: TRBV7-8; J gene: TRBJ1-1; D gene: TRBD1; CDR3 protein: CASSPRRDRVTEAFF
V gene: TRBV4-1; J gene: TRBJ2-7; D gene: TRBD2; CDR3 protein: CASSRGGVENYEQYF
V gene: TRBV7-9; J gene: TRBJ2-5; D gene: NA; CDR3 protein: CASSLAVETQYF
V gene: TRBV24-1; J gene: TRBJ2-1; D gene: TRBD2; CDR3 protein: CATSIIAGGQYEQFF
V gene: TRBV20-1; J gene: TRBJ2-4; D gene: NA; CDR3 protein: CSASPLGGYKNIQYF
V gene: TRBV6-1; J gene: TRBJ1-1; D gene: NA; CDR3 protein: CASWGFVSISRLNTEAFF
V gene: TRBV14; J gene: TRBJ2-3; D gene: NA; CDR3 protein: CASSPHKSYSGTDTQYF
V gene: TRBV18; J gene: TRBJ1-1; D gene: NA; CDR3 protein: CASSPQGNTEAFF
V gene: TRBV6-6; J gene: TRBJ1-1; D gene: TRBD1; CDR3 protein: CASSKGTANTEAFF
V gene: TRBV21-1; J gene: TRBJ2-3; D gene: NA; CDR3 protein: CASSRAGRITDTQYF
V gene: TRBV7-9; J gene: TRBJ2-3; D gene: TRBD2; CDR3 protein: CASSPGTSGRRADTQYF
V gene: TRBV2; J gene: TRBJ1-5; D gene: NA; CDR3 protein: CASRGAGDSNQPQHF
V gene: TRBV20-1; J gene: TRBJ2-1; D gene: NA; CDR3 protein: CSARVGLATYNEQFF
V gene: TRBV27; J gene: TRBJ1-1; D gene: TRBD1; CDR3 protein: CASSSRIYRQGSYTEAFF
V gene: TRBV5-5; J gene: TRBJ2-5; D gene: NA; CDR3 protein: CASSLLLVQETQYF
V gene: TRBV30; J gene: TRBJ1-5; D gene: NA; CDR3 protein: CAWSRAGIQPQHF
V gene: TRBV5-1; J gene: TRBJ1-2; D gene: NA; CDR3 protein: CASSFAGRSPEYGYTF
V gene: TRBV6-2/TRBV6-3; J gene: TRBJ2-5; D gene: TRBD2; CDR3 protein: CASSSWTSGISETQYF
V gene: TRBV12-3/TRBV12-4; J gene: TRBJ1-1; D gene: NA; CDR3 protein: CASSLGPGRGGAEAFF
V gene: TRBV7-6; J gene: TRBJ2-2; D gene: NA; CDR3 protein: CASSSSLGAGTGELFF
V gene: TRBV14; J gene: TRBJ2-3; D gene: NA; CDR3 protein: CASSQEVRVTQYF
V gene: TRBV29-1; J gene: TRBJ2-2; D gene: TRBD1; CDR3 protein: CSVGDRTGELFF
V gene: TRBV20-1; J gene: TRBJ2-7; D gene: TRBD2; CDR3 protein: CSARDPFGDYYYEQYF
V gene: TRBV6-2/TRBV6-3; J gene: TRBJ2-3; D gene: NA; CDR3 protein: CASSSIGGGTQYF
V gene: TRBV3-1; J gene: TRBJ2-7; D gene: TRBD2; CDR3 protein: CASSPSFTSGSNWQYF
V gene: TRBV27; J gene: TRBJ2-1; D gene: NA; CDR3 protein: CASSLQGGLRNEQFF
V gene: TRBV7-2; J gene: TRBJ2-2; D gene: TRBD2; CDR3 protein: CASSPSGGAPSGELFF
V gene: TRBV20-1; J gene: TRBJ2-1; D gene: NA; CDR3 protein: CSVMGGPVEQFF
V gene: TRBV28; J gene: TRBJ1-1; D gene: TRBD1; CDR3 protein: CASSLKTGTGTEAFF
V gene: TRBV4-2; J gene: TRBJ2-7; D gene: NA; CDR3 protein: CASSQLFGRLYEQYF
V gene: TRBV6-2/TRBV6-3; J gene: TRBJ1-5; D gene: NA; CDR3 protein: CASSLALGPQHF
V gene: TRBV28; J gene: TRBJ2-7; D gene: NA; CDR3 protein: CASSLSRQVSYEQYF
V gene: TRBV2; J gene: TRBJ2-2; D gene: NA; CDR3 protein: CASNKWDTGELFF
V gene: TRBV12-3/TRBV12-4; J gene: TRBJ1-1; D gene: NA; CDR3 protein: CASSSNVGAFF
V gene: TRBV6-1; J gene: TRBJ2-5; D gene: NA; CDR3 protein: CASSRASGETQYF
V gene: TRBV7-2; J gene: TRBJ2-7; D gene: NA; CDR3 protein: CASSAPGYEQYF
V gene: TRBV5-4; J gene: TRBJ1-2; D gene: TRBD1; CDR3 protein: CASSHRDRAGYTF
V gene: TRBV7-5; J gene: TRBJ2-1; D gene: NA; CDR3 protein: CISVPEAMEREIGGNEQFF
V gene: TRBV30; J gene: TRBJ2-7; D gene: TRBD1; CDR3 protein: CAWKRQGSYEQYF
V gene: TRBV10-3; J gene: TRBJ1-1; D gene: NA; CDR3 protein: CAIRMTGLVPDTEAFF